This T cell receptor (beta chain) stems from a study of T-cell reconstitution after alpha-beta-depleted transplantation in children. Trimming pared 4 bases from V and 2 bases from J, leaving 14 bases between. Germline V gene data show CDR1 as SGHRS and CDR2 as YFSETQ. This CDR3 has 15 amino acids. Unique molecular identifiers were used to barcode this TCRbeta library. TCRdb re-called the PCR reads with MiXCR, one entry per CDR3 protein. The sample includes about 120,000 distinct CDR3 sequences, approximately 10% of them seen just once. This clonotype was detected many times. The chain is built from TRBV5-1 and TRBJ2-3; D is perhaps TRBD1 or TRBD2 (5 bases each). This TCR was recovered from a human donor who donated a stem cell graft to a child with acute lymphoblastic leukemia. Sequenced here: PBMCs from the stem cell graft donor, sampled from the stem cell graft. Here the CDR3 DNA reads TGCGCCAGCAGCCCGGGGAGAGGGGTCACAGATACGCAGTATTTT. Its protein product is CASSPGRGVTDTQYF.